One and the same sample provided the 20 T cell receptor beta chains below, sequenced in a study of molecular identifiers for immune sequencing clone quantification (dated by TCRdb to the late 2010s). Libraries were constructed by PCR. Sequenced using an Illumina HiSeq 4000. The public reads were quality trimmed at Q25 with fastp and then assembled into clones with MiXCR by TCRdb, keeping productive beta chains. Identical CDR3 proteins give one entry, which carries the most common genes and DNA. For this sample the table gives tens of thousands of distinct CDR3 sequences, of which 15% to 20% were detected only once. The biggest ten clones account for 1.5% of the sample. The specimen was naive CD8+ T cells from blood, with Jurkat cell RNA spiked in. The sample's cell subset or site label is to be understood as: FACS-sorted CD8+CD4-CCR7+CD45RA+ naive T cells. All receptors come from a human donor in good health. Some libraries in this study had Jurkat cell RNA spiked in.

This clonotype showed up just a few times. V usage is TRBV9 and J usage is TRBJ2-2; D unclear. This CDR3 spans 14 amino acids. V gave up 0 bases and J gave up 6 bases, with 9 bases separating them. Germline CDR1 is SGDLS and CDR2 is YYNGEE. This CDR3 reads CASSVVPPPGELFF. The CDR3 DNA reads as TGTGCCAGCAGCGTAGTCCCCCCCCCCGGGGAGCTGTTTTTT. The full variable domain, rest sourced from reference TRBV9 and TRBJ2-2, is DSGVTQTPKHLITATGQRVTLRCSPRSGDLSVYWYQQSLDQGLQFLIQYYNGEERAKGNILERFSAQQFPDLHSELNLSSLELGDSALYFCASSVVPPPGELFFGEGSRLTVL.

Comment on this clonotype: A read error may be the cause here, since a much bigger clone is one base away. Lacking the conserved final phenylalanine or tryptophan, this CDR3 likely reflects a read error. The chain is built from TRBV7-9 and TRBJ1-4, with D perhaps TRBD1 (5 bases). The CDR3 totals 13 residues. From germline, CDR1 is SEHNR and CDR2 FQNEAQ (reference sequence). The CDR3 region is CAEGLATNEKLFY. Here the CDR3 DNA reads TGTGCGGAGGGGCTCGCAACTAATGAAAAACTGTTTTAT.

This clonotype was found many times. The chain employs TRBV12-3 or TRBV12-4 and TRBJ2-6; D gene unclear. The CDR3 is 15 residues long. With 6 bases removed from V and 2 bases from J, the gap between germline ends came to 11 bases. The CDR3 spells CASSPVSAGANVLTF. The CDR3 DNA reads TGTGCCAGCAGCCCTGTGAGCGCTGGGGCCAACGTCCTGACTTTC.

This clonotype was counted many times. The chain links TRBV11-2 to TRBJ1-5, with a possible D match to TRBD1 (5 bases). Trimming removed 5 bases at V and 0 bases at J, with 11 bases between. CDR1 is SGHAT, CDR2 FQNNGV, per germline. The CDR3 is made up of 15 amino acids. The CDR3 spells CASSPGQYSNQPQHF. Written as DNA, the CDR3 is TGTGCCAGCAGCCCAGGACAATATAGCAATCAGCCCCAGCATTTT.

The CDR3 protein is CASSPGLAGENYNEQFF. The CDR3 DNA reads as TGCGCCAGCAGCCCTGGACTAGCGGGGGAGAACTACAATGAGCAGTTCTTC. This rearrangement joins TRBV5-1 to TRBJ2-1, with TRBD2 matching over 13 bases. Germline CDR1 is SGHRS and CDR2 is YFSETQ. The CDR3 spans 17 residues. The V and J ends lost 4 bases and 3 bases, in that order; junction bases with no gene match: 7.

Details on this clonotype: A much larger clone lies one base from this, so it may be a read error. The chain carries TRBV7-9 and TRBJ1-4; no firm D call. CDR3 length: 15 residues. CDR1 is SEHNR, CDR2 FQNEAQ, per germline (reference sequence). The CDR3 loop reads CASSLRTDPNEKLSF. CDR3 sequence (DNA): TGTGCCAGCAGCCTACGGACGGATCCTAATGAAAAACTGTCTTTT. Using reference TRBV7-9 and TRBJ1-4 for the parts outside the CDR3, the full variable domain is DTGVSQNPRHKITKRGQNVTFRCDPISEHNRLYWYRQTLGQGPEFLTYFQNEAQLEKSRLLSDRFSAERPKGSFSTLEIQRTEQGDSAMYLCASSLRTDPNEKLSFGSGTQLSVL.

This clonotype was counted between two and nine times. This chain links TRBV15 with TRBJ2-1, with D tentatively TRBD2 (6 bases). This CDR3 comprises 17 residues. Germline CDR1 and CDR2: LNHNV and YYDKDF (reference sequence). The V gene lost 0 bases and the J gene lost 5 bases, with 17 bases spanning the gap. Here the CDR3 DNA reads TGTGCCACCAGCAGAGATCCCCTCCGGGAGTTACACAATGAGCAGTTCTTC. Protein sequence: CATSRDPLRELHNEQFF.

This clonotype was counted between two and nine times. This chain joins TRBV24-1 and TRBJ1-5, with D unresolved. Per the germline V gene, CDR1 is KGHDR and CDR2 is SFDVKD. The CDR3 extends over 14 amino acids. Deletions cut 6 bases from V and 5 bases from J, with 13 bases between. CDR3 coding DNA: TGTGCCACCAGTAGGAACTCCGAATATCAGCCCCAGCATTTT. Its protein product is CATSRNSEYQPQHF.

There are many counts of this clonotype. Here the CDR3 reads CASSLEMAGHEQYF. CDR3 bases: TGTGCCAGCAGCTTAGAGATGGCTGGGCACGAGCAGTACTTC. The chain uses TRBV13 and TRBJ2-7; D is uncertain. The CDR3 covers 14 residues. Germline CDR1 is PRHDT and CDR2 is FYEKMQ (reference sequence). The V end lost 1 base, the J end lost 5 bases, and 12 bases lay between the germline ends.

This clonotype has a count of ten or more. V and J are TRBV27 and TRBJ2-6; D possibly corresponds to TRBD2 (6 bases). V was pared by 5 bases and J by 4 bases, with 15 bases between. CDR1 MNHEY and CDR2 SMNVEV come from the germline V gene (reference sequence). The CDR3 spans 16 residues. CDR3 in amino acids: CASSPDGGFGANVLTF. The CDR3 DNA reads TGTGCCAGCAGTCCCGATGGGGGGTTCGGGGCCAACGTCCTGACTTTC.

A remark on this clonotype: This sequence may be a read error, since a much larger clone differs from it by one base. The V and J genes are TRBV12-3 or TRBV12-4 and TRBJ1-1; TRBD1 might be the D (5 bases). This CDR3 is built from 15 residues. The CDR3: CASRYPGQPGTEASF. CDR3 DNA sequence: TGTGCCAGCAGATACCCCGGCCAACCGGGGACTGAAGCTTCCTTT.

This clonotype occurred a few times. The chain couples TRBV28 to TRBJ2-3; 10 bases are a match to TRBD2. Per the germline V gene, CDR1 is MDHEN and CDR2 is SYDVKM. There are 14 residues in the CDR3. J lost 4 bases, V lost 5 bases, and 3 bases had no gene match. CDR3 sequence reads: CASSLAGESDTQYF. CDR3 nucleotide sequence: TGTGCCAGCAGTCTAGCGGGAGAGTCAGATACGCAGTATTTT.

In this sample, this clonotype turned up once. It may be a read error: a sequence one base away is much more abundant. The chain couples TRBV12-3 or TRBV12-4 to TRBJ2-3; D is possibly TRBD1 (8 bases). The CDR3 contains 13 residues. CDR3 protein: CAIQGDYTDTRYF. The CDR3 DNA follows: TGTGCCATACAGGGGGACTACACAGATACGCGGTATTTT.

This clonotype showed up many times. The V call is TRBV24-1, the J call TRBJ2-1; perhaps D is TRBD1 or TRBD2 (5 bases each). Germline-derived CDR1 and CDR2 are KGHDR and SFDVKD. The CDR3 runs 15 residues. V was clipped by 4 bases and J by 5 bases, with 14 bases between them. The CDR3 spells CATSDPRDHHNEQFF. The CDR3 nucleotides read TGTGCCACCAGTGACCCCCGGGACCACCACAATGAGCAGTTCTTC.

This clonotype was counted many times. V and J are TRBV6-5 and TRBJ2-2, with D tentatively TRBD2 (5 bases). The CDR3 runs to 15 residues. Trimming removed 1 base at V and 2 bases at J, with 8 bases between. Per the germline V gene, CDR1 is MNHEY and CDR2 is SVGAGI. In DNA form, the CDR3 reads TGTGCCAGCAGTTACTTCGCGGGTAACACCGGGGAGCTGTTTTTT. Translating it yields CASSYFAGNTGELFF.

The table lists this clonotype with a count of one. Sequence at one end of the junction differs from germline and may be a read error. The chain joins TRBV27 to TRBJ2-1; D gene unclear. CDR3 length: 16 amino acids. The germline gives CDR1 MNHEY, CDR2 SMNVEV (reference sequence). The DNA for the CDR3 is TGTGCCAGCAGTTTAGTGCGTCCTGACCACTACATTGAGCAGTTCTTC. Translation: CASSLVRPDHYIEQFF.

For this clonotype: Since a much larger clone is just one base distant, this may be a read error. The CDR3 sequence is CASRRRTEGAKQETQCF. In DNA form, the CDR3 reads TGTGCCAGCAGGAGACGGACAGAGGGGGCTAAACAAGAGACCCAGTGCTTC. The V call is TRBV12-3 or TRBV12-4, the J call TRBJ2-5, with TRBD1 matching over 7 bases. This CDR3 is built from 17 residues.

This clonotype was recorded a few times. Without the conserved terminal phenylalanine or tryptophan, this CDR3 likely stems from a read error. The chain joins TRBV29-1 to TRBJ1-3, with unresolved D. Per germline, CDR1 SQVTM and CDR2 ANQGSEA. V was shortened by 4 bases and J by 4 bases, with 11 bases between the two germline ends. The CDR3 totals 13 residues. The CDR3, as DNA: TGCAGCGTTGTCGAGGGTAGGGGAAACACCATATATTCT. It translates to CSVVEGRGNTIYS.

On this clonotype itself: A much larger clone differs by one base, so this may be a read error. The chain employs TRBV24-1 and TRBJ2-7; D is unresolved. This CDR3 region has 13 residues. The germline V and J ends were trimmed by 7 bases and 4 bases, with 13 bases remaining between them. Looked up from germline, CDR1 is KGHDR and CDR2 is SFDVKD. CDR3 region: CATSPGGGYEQYF. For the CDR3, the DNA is TGTGCCACCAGCCCCGGTGGCGGATACGAGCAGTACTTC.

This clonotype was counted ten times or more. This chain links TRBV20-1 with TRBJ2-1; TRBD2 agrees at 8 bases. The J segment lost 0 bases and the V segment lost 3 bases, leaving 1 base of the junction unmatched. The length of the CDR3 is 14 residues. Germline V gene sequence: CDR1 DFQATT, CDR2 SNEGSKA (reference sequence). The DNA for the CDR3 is TGCAGTGCTAGTAGCGGGGACTCCTACAATGAGCAGTTCTTC. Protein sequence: CSASSGDSYNEQFF.